This TCR beta chain was obtained from a study of blood T cell repertoires in COVID-19. On the study more broadly: Acute and convalescent COVID-19 samples came from the United States, Italy and Spain. The cDNA or gDNA used as material had been derived from T cells, B-cell-depleted T cells, or PBMCs.

The method was immunoSEQ multiplex PCR; TCRdb's version includes in-frame clones alone and lacks a portion of them. The repertoire includes around 46,000 clones, 85% to 90% of them detected once, and more than 5% sits in the top ten. The germline CDR1 and CDR2 sequences are LNHDA and SQIVND (reference sequence). The CDR3 is made up of 14 amino acids. Deletions cut 3 bases from V and 5 bases from J, with 13 bases between. This clone was observed a single time. The genes are TRBV19 and TRBJ1-1; a possible D gene is TRBD1 (6 bases). The source of this sequence is a man between 35 and 55 years old with active COVID-19. The source material was peripheral blood. As DNA, the CDR3 is TGTGCCAGTAGTATGGCGGGGGGCATGACTGAAGCTTTCTTT. It codes for CASSMAGGMTEAFF.